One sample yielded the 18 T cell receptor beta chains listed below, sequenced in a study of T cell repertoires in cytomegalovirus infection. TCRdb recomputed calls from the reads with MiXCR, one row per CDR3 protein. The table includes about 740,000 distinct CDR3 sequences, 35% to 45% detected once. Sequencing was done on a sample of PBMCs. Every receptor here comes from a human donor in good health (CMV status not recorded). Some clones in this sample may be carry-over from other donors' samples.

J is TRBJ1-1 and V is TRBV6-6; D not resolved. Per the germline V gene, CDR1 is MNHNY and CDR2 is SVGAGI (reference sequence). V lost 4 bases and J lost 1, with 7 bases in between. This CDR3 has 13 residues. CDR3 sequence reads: CASSLQQNTEAFF. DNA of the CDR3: TGTGCCAGCAGTTTACAACAGAACACTGAAGCTTTCTTT.

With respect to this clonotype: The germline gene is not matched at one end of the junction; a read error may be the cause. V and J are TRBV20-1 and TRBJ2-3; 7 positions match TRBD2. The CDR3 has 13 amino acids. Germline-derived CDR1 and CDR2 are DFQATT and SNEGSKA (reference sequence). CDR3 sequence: CSARGDGGRAFHF. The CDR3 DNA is TGCAGTGCTAGGGGAGATGGAGGGAGGGCCTTCCATTTT.

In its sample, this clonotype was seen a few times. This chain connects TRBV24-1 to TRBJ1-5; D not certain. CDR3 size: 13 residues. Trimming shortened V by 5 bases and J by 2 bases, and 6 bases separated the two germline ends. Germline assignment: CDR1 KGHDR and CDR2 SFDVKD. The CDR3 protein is CATSVRGNQPQHF. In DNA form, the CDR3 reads TGTGCCACCAGTGTGAGGGGCAATCAGCCCCAGCATTTT.

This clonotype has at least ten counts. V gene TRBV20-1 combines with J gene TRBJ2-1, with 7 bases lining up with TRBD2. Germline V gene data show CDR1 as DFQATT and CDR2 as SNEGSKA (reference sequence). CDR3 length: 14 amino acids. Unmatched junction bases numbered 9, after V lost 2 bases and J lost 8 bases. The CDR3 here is CSARWWEGGDEQFF. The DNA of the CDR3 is TGCAGTGCTAGATGGTGGGAGGGCGGGGATGAGCAGTTCTTC.

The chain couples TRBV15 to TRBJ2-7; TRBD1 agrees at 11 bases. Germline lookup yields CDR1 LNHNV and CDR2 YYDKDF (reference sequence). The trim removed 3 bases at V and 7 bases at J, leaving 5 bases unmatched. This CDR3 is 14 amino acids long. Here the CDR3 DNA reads TGTGCCACCAGCAGGGACAGGGGGCGACGGGAGCAGTACTTC. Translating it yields CATSRDRGRREQYF.

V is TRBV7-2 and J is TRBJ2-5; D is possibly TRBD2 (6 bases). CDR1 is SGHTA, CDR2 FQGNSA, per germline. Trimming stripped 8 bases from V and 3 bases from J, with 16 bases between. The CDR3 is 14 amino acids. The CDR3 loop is CASAMWRDEETQYF. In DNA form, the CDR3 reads TGTGCCAGCGCTATGTGGCGGGACGAAGAGACCCAGTACTTC.

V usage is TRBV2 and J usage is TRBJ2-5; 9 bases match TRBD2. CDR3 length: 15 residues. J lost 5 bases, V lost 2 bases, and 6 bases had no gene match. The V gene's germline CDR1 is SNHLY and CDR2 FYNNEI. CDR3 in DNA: TGTGCCAGCAGTGAACTAGCGGGGTCTTTGGAGACCCAGTACTTC. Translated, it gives CASSELAGSLETQYF.

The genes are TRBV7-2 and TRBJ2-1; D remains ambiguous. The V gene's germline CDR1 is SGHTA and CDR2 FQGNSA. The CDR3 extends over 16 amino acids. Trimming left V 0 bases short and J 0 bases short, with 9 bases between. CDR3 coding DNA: TGTGCCAGCAGCTTAGCTAGGCAGTTCTCCTACAATGAGCAGTTCTTC. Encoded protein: CASSLARQFSYNEQFF.

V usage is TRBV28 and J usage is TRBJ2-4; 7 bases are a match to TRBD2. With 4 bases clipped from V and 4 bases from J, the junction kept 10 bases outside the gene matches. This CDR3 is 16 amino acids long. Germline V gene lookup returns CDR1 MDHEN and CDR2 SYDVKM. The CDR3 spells CASSSLVSGGKNIQYF. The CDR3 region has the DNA TGTGCCAGCAGTTCTCTCGTGTCGGGGGGAAAAAACATTCAGTACTTC.

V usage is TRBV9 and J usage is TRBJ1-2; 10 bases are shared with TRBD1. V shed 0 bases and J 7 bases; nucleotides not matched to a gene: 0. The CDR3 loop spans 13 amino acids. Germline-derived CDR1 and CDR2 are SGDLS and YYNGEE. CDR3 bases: TGTGCCAGCAGCGTAGGGACAGGGGGTGGCTACACCTTC. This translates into CASSVGTGGGYTF.

In DNA form, the CDR3 reads TGTGCCAGTAGTATATCCGGGAGTAATCACGAGCAGTACTTC. Protein product: CASSISGSNHEQYF. The genes are TRBV19 and TRBJ2-7, with D maybe TRBD2 (6 bases). This CDR3 has 14 amino acids. The V end lost 2 bases, the J end lost 5 bases, and 13 bases lay between the germline ends. Looked up from germline, CDR1 is LNHDA and CDR2 is SQIVND (reference sequence).

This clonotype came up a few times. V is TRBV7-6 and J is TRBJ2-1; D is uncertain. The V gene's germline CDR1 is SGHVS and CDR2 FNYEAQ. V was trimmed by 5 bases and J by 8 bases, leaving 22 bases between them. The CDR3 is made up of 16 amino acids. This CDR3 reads CASSPTQWAVTHEQFF. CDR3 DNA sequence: TGTGCCAGCAGCCCCACTCAGTGGGCGGTGACCCATGAGCAGTTCTTC. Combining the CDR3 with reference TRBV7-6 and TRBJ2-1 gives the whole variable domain GAGVSQSPRYKVTKRGQDVALRCDPISGHVSLYWYRQALGQGPEFLTYFNYEAQQDKSGLPNDRFSAERPEGSISTLTIQRTEQRDSAMYRCASSPTQWAVTHEQFFGPGTRLTVL.

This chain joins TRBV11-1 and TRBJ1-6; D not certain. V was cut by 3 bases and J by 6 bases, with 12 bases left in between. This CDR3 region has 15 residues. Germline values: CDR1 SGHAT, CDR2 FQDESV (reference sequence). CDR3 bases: TGTGCCAGCAGCTTGTCTTCGTCGAGTAATTCACCCCTCCACTTT. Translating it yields CASSLSSSSNSPLHF. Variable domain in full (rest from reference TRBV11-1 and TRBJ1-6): EAEVAQSPRYKITEKSQAVAFWCDPISGHATLYWYRQILGQGPELLVQFQDESVVDDSQLPKDRFSAERLKGVDSTLKIQPAELGDSAMYLCASSLSSSSNSPLHFGNGTRLTVT.

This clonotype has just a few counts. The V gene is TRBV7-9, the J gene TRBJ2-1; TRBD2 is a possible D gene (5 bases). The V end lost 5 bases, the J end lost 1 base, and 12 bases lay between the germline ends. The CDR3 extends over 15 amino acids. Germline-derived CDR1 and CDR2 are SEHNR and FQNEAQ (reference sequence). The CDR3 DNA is TGTGCCAGCAGCCGGACTCTCCGTTCCTACAATGAGCAGTTCTTC. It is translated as CASSRTLRSYNEQFF.

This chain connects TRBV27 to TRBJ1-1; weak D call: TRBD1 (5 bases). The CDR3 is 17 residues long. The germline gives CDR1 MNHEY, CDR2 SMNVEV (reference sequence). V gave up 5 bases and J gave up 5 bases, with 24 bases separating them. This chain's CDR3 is CASSPRGGPGWITEAFF. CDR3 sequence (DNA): TGTGCCAGCAGTCCCCGGGGCGGGCCAGGGTGGATTACTGAAGCTTTCTTT.

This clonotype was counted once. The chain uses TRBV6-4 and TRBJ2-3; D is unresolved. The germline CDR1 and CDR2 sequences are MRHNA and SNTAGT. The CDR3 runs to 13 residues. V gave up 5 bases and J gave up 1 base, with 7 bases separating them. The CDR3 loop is CASSYYGTDTQYF. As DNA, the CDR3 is TGTGCCAGCAGTTACTACGGCACAGATACGCAGTATTTT.

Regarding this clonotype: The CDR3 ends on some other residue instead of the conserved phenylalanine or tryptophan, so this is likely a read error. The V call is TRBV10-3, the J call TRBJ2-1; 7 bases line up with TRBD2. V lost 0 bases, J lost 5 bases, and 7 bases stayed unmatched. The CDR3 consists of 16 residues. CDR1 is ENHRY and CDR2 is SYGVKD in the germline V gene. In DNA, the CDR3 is TGTGCCATCAGTGAGTCGACGGGGAGGGTAAACAATGAGCAGTTCTTA. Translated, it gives CAISESTGRVNNEQFL.

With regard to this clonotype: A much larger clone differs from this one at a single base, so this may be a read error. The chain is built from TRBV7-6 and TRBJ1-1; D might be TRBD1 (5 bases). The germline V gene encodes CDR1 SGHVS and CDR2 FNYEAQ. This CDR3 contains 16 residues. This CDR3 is CARRGKAGSSYTEAFF. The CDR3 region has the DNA TGTGCTAGGAGAGGAAAAGCAGGGAGTAGTTACACTGAAGCTTTCTTT.